A single sample is the source of the 6 T cell receptor beta chains below, sequenced in a study of tumor and adjacent non-tumor tissue in lung cancer. Three rounds of nested PCR, following a modified ARM-PCR protocol, produced the TCRbeta library. A single record per CDR3 protein comes from TCRdb applying MiXCR to the multiplex PCR reads. The table has roughly 93,000 distinct CDR3 sequences, around 64% seen once. RNA was extracted from bulk tissue without any cell sorting. The sequenced sample consisted of lung tumor tissue. All receptors derive from a man in his 60s with non-small cell lung cancer.

In regard to this clonotype: Just one base apart from a much larger clone, this may be a read error. The chain combines TRBV20-1 with TRBJ2-2; 7 nucleotides match TRBD2. With V trimmed by 8 bases and J by 0 bases, 9 bases remained unmatched. Germline V CDR1 and CDR2: DFQATT, SNEGSKA (reference sequence). The CDR3 totals 15 residues. The chain's CDR3 is CSTRPSGTNTGELFF. The CDR3 region has the DNA TGCAGTACCCGGCCGAGCGGGACGAACACCGGGGAGCTGTTTTTT.

In this sample, this clonotype turned up once. Possible read error: a much larger clone is one base away. The V gene is TRBV20-1, the J gene TRBJ2-1; TRBD2 might be the D (5 bases). Trimming shortened V by 5 bases and J by 6 bases, and 14 bases separated the two germline ends. Per germline, CDR1 DFQATT and CDR2 SNEGSKA (reference sequence). The CDR3 totals 13 residues. CDR3 region: CSAGGSVFNEQFF. The DNA for the CDR3 is TGCAGTGCTGGAGGTTCGGTCTTCAATGAGCAGTTCTTC.

This sequence joins TRBV29-1 and TRBJ2-4; D possibly corresponds to TRBD1 (6 bases). CDR1 and CDR2 from the germline V gene are SQVTM and ANQGSEA. Deletions cut 7 bases from V and 8 bases from J, with 24 bases between. This CDR3 spans 15 amino acids. Written as DNA, the CDR3 is TGCAGCGCTTCCGGGACAAGGTCCGACTTGGACATTCAGTACTTC. The encoded protein is CSASGTRSDLDIQYF. Full variable domain (remainder filled in from reference TRBV29-1 and TRBJ2-4): SAVISQKPSRDICQRGTSLTIQCQVDSQVTMMFWYRQQPGQSLTLIATANQGSEATYESGFVIDKFPISRPNLTFSTLTVSNMSPEDSSIYLCSASGTRSDLDIQYFGAGTRLSVL.

Note on this clonotype: Its ends do not fully match the called genes, so a read error is possible. The V gene is TRBV5-6, the J gene TRBJ2-1, with D hard to call. CDR1 is SGHDT and CDR2 is YYEEEE in the germline V gene. This CDR3 contains 14 residues. The CDR3 DNA reads TGTGCCAGCAGCAGCTCAGGAAGATACAATGAGCAGTCCTTC. It yields the protein CASSSSGRYNEQSF.

Points on this clonotype: At one end, the junction sequence differs from germline, possibly due to a read error. V gene TRBV12-3 or TRBV12-4 combines with J gene TRBJ1-1; D gene unclear. This CDR3 comprises 12 residues. CDR3 amino acids: CASSRVNTESSF. Written as DNA, the CDR3 is TGTGCCAGCAGCCGGGTGAACACTGAATCTTCCTTT.

This clonotype was detected only a few times. The chain couples TRBV5-6 to TRBJ2-1; 9 bases match TRBD1. Germline loops: CDR1 SGHDT, CDR2 YYEEEE. V shed 2 bases, J shed 9 bases, and the junction held 6 bases outside the gene matches. The CDR3 contains 14 residues. CDR3 protein: CASSFPTGGGEQFF. As DNA, the CDR3 is TGTGCCAGCAGCTTCCCGACAGGGGGGGGTGAGCAGTTCTTC.